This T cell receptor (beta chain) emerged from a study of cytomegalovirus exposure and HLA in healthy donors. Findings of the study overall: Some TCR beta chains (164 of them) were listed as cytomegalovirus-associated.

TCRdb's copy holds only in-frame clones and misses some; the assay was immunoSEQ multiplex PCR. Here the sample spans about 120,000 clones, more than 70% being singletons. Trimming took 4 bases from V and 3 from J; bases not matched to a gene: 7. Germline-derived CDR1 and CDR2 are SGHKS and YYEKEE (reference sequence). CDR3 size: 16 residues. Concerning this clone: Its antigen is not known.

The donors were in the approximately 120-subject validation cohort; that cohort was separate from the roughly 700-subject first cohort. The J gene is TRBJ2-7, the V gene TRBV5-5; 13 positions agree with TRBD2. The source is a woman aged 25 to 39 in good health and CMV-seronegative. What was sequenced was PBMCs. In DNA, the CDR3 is TGTGCCAGCAGCCCCGGGACTAGCGGGGCGAGCTACGAGCAGTACTTC. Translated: CASSPGTSGASYEQYF.